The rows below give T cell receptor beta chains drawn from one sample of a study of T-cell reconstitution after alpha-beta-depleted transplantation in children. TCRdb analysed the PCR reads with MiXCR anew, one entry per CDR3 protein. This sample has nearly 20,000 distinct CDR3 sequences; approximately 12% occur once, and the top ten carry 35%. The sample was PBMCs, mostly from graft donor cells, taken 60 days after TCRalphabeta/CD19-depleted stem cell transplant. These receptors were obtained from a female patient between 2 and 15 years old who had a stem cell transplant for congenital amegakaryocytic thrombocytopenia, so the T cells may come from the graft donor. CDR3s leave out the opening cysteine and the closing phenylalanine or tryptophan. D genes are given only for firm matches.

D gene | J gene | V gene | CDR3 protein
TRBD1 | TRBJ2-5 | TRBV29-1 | SVRTGAGETQY
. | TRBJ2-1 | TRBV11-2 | ASSPLGGPYNEQF
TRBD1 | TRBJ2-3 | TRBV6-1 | ATQTGEADTQY
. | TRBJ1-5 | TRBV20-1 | SAIRDPNQPQH
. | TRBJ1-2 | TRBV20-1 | SATQGINYGYT
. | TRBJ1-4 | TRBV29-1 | SARGSNEKLF
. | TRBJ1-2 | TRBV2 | ASSEEARPFLYGYT
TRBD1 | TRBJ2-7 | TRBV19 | ASNPTGGAYVKQY
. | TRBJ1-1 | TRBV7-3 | ASREVGSTEAF
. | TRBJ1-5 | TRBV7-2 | ASSLAAHSNQPQH
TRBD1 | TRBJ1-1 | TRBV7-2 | ASSLPKWDSRGTEAF
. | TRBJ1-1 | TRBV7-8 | ASSKGRGRGRTEAF
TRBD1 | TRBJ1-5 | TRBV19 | ASSGTGKLPQH
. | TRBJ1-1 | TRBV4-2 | ASSQPTRGSEAF
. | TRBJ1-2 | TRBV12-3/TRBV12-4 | ASSLHYGYT
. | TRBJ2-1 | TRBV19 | ASSSPGLRAYNEQF
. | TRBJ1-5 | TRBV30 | AWSVGGAGQPQH
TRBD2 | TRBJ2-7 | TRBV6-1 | ASSAPGLANNEQY
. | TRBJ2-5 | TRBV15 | ATSREPDTGSQETQY
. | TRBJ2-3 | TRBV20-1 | SARGAAQRADTQY
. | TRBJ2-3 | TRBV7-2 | ASSSPVGTGSQY
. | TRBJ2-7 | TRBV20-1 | SARAGSIEQY
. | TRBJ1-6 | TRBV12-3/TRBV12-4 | ASSSRGTFH
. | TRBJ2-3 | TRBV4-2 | ASSQAARGSMVGTDTQY
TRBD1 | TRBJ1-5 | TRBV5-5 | ASSSGQGGGYSNQPQH
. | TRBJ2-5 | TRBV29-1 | SVEDTGGETQY
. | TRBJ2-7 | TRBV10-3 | ATGLDSYEQY
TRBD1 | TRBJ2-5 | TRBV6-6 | ASSTTGSGTQY
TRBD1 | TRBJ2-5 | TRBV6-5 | ASSLGQGETQY
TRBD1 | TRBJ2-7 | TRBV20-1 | SARPGQGPRYEQY
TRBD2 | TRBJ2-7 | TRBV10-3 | AISESGGVPSQY
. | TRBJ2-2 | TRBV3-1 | ASTAMYTGELF
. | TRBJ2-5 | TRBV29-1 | SVFGATQETQY
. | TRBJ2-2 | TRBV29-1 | SVEGTTGELF
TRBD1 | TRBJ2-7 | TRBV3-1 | ASSDGTGAEQY
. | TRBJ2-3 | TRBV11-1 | ASSSYGEGTDTQY
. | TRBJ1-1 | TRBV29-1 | SVIGVTEAF
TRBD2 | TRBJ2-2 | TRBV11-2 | ASSLGTTSGELF
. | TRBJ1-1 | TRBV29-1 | SVERDDTEAF
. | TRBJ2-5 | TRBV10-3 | AISESRQGETQY
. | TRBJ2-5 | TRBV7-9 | ASSLAGLETQY